These T cell receptor beta chains were read from a single sample in a study of OX40 agonist ivuxolimab in advanced cancers. Measured with immunoSEQ multiplex PCR; TCRdb has only the in-frame clones, and not every one. Of roughly 36,000 clones in the sample, over 60% were seen once. Material: CD4+ or CD8+ T cells sorted from blood, obtained in a trial of the OX40 agonist ivuxolimab. These receptors were collected from an adult with an advanced solid tumor such as melanoma, head and neck, liver or kidney cancer. Both conserved end residues are part of each CDR3. The D gene is left open where the match is weak. The size field is filled for only some rows; it gives once, few, many or a size class.

TRBJ1-6,TRBV2,.,many,CASLFGDSPLHF,TGTGCCAGCCTATTCGGGGATTCACCCCTCCACTTT
TRBJ2-3,TRBV19,.,.,CASSIRDSFLDTQYF,TGTGCCAGTAGTATACGGGACTCTTTTTTAGATACGCAGTATTTT
TRBJ1-4,TRBV27,TRBD1,.,CASSPLGAGGEKLFF,TGTGCCAGCAGCCCACTCGGGGCAGGGGGTGAAAAACTGTTTTTT
TRBJ2-2,TRBV6-6,.,once,CASSFRRSTGELFF,TGTGCCAGCAGTTTCCGGCGATCGACCGGGGAGCTGTTTTTT
TRBJ1-5,TRBV10-3,TRBD1,few,CAISEGQGLQPQHF,TGTGCCATCAGTGAGGGACAGGGTCTACAGCCCCAGCATTTT
TRBJ1-4,TRBV29-1,.,.,CSVAGGTNEKLFF,TGCAGCGTTGCGGGGGGGACCAATGAAAAACTGTTTTTT
TRBJ2-7,TRBV29-1,TRBD1,.,CSVEGGTGTYEQYF,TGCAGCGTTGAAGGGGGGACAGGGACCTACGAGCAGTACTTC
TRBJ2-4,TRBV11-2,.,few,CASSLGSKNIQYF,TGTGCCAGCAGCTTAGGGTCCAAAAACATTCAGTACTTC
TRBJ2-6,TRBV7-2,TRBD2,.,CASTLLAGTTSGANVLTF,TGTGCCAGCACCCTACTAGCGGGGACTACCTCTGGGGCCAACGTCCTGACTTTC
TRBJ1-3,TRBV5-1,.,.,CASSQQGNTIYF,TGCGCCAGCAGCCAACAGGGAAACACCATATATTTT
TRBJ1-1,TRBV29-1,.,.,CSVEAGGAGTEAFF,TGCAGCGTTGAAGCGGGGGGGGCTGGTACTGAAGCTTTCTTT
TRBJ1-1,TRBV2,.,many,CASSLVVTEAFF,TGTGCCAGCAGCTTAGTGGTCACTGAAGCTTTCTTT
TRBJ2-7,TRBV7-6,.,large,CASSPDSTYEQYF,TGTGCCAGCAGCCCCGACAGTACCTACGAGCAGTACTTC
TRBJ2-1,TRBV7-9,.,.,CASSPYTADEQFF,TGTGCCAGCAGCCCCTATACGGCAGATGAGCAGTTCTTC
TRBJ1-1,TRBV7-9,TRBD1,.,CASSGTGIAFF,TGTGCCAGCAGCGGGACAGGGATAGCTTTCTTT
TRBJ1-1,TRBV6-5,TRBD1,.,CASSWSGGGTEAFF,TGTGCCAGCAGTTGGTCAGGGGGAGGCACTGAAGCTTTCTTT
TRBJ2-3,TRBV5-1,TRBD2,.,CASSLEAGGHDTQYF,TGCGCCAGCAGCTTGGAGGCGGGGGGGCACGATACGCAGTATTTT
TRBJ2-2,TRBV29-1,.,.,CSVDLKNTGELFF,TGCAGCGTTGACCTCAAAAACACCGGGGAGCTGTTTTTT
TRBJ2-3,TRBV30,TRBD1,many,CAWSSGDRAQYF,TGTGCCTGGAGTTCTGGGGACAGGGCGCAGTATTTT
TRBJ1-5,TRBV2,.,large,CASNYRTANQPQHF,TGTGCCAGCAATTACCGGACAGCAAATCAGCCCCAGCATTTT
TRBJ2-3,TRBV7-9,.,.,CASSLVEGLDTQYF,TGTGCCAGCAGCTTAGTCGAGGGTTTAGATACGCAGTATTTT
TRBJ2-3,TRBV7-2,.,.,CASSSRTSTDTQYF,TGTGCCAGCAGCTCCCGGACAAGCACAGATACGCAGTATTTT
TRBJ1-1,TRBV27,.,few,CASSRIGVNTEAFF,TGTGCCAGCAGCCGAATCGGGGTGAACACTGAAGCTTTCTTT
TRBJ2-7,TRBV5-4,.,.,CASSRGFSYEQYF,TGTGCCAGCAGCCGGGGATTCTCCTACGAGCAGTACTTC
TRBJ2-4,TRBV7-2,TRBD2,few,CASSLAHGGGGKNIQYF,TGTGCCAGCAGCTTAGCGCACGGCGGGGGGGGCAAAAACATTCAGTACTTC
TRBJ1-1,TRBV5-3,.,.,CARSLGAAAEAFF,TGTGCCAGAAGCTTGGGCGCGGCGGCTGAAGCTTTCTTT
TRBJ1-2,TRBV14,.,.,CASSLTRDGYTF,TGTGCCAGCAGCCTGACACGGGATGGCTACACCTTC
TRBJ1-4,TRBV27,.,.,CASSFEGDEKLFF,TGTGCCAGCAGTTTTGAGGGAGACGAAAAACTGTTTTTT
TRBJ2-2,TRBV29-1,TRBD1,.,CSVDPGQGDPPNTGELFF,TGCAGCGTTGACCCGGGACAGGGGGACCCCCCGAACACCGGGGAGCTGTTTTTT
TRBJ1-2,TRBV30,.,.,CAWSVGSFYGYTF,TGTGCCTGGAGTGTCGGAAGTTTTTATGGCTACACCTTC
TRBJ2-1,TRBV6-1,.,.,CASSGSGGPYNEQFF,TGTGCCAGCAGTGGATCCGGGGGGCCCTACAATGAGCAGTTCTTC
TRBJ2-5,TRBV4-1,.,.,CASSQDARGETQYF,TGCGCCAGCAGCCAAGACGCTAGAGGAGAGACCCAGTACTTC
TRBJ1-2,TRBV9,.,few,CASSQDSYGYTF,TGTGCCAGCTCACAAGATAGTTATGGCTACACCTTC
TRBJ1-1,TRBV5-1,.,.,CASSLGRLNTEAFF,TGCGCCAGCAGCTTGGGTAGACTAAACACTGAAGCTTTCTTT
TRBJ1-2,TRBV10-2,.,.,CASSESKRGGNYGYTF,TGCGCCAGCAGTGAGTCGAAGCGGGGTGGAAACTATGGCTACACCTTC
TRBJ1-6,TRBV5-5,.,.,CASSFSQMEGSSPLHF,TGTGCCAGCAGCTTCAGCCAAATGGAGGGAAGTTCACCCCTCCACTTT
TRBJ1-5,TRBV6-5,.,.,CASSYSGGNQPQHF,TGTGCCAGCAGTTACTCAGGAGGGAATCAGCCCCAGCATTTT
TRBJ2-7,TRBV27,.,.,CASSFLSSYEQYF,TGTGCCAGCAGTTTCCTTTCCTCCTACGAGCAGTACTTC
TRBJ1-1,TRBV7-3,TRBD1,.,CASSLGTGNEAFF,TGTGCCAGCAGCTTAGGGACAGGGAATGAAGCTTTCTTT